Presented here are 25 T cell receptor beta chains from one specimen sequenced in a study of T cell responses to AZD1222 COVID-19 vaccine. The method was immunoSEQ multiplex PCR; TCRdb's version includes in-frame clones alone and lacks a portion of them. Found here are approximately 190,000 clones, approximately 90% of them singletons; the top ten hold 0.75% to 1%. The source material was peripheral blood, sampled on day 0 of AZD1222 vaccination. The receptors come from an adult in good health.

The chain recombines TRBV3-1 (or the pseudogene TRBV3-2) with TRBJ1-1; D is perhaps TRBD1 (5 bases). The CDR3 contains 14 residues. V lost 2 bases and J lost 9, with 16 bases in between. The germline V gene encodes CDR1 LGHDT and CDR2 YNNKEL (reference sequence). The CDR3 loop is CASSQRRGRGKAFF. CDR3 sequence (DNA): TGTGCCAGCAGCCAAAGAAGGGGCCGTGGTAAAGCTTTCTTT.

This chain links TRBV5-5 with TRBJ1-6, with D unresolved. Germline V gene sequence: CDR1 SGHKS, CDR2 YYEKEE (reference sequence). V gave up 3 bases and J gave up 0 bases, with 10 bases separating them. The CDR3 loop spans 16 amino acids. This chain's CDR3 is CASSSTLSSYNSPLHF. The CDR3 coding sequence is TGTGCCAGCAGCTCGACCCTGAGCTCCTATAATTCACCCCTCCACTTT.

The chain has TRBV9 and TRBJ1-4; tentatively, D is TRBD1 (6 bases). The germline V and J ends were trimmed by 0 bases and 1 base, with 13 bases remaining between them. Germline lookup yields CDR1 SGDLS and CDR2 YYNGEE. There are 17 residues in the CDR3. The CDR3 DNA reads as TGTGCCAGCAGCGTAGGAGGGGGTCTTTTAACTAATGAAAAACTGTTTTTT. It specifies CASSVGGGLLTNEKLFF.

The V gene is TRBV9, the J gene TRBJ1-3; 9 positions agree with TRBD1. V shed 1 base, J shed 3 bases, and the junction held 8 bases outside the gene matches. CDR1 is SGDLS, CDR2 YYNGEE, per germline. CDR3 length: 17 residues. This CDR3 is CASSVFAGQGFGNTIYF. The CDR3 DNA is TGTGCCAGCAGCGTATTTGCCGGACAGGGGTTTGGAAACACCATATATTTT. The entire variable domain, with the rest obtained from reference TRBV9 and TRBJ1-3, is as follows: DSGVTQTPKHLITATGQRVTLRCSPRSGDLSVYWYQQSLDQGLQFLIQYYNGEERAKGNILERFSAQQFPDLHSELNLSSLELGDSALYFCASSVFAGQGFGNTIYFGEGSWLTVV.

The chain uses TRBV6-5 and TRBJ2-5; D uncertain. CDR1 and CDR2 from the germline V gene are MNHEY and SVGAGI. The CDR3 has 13 residues. The V gene lost 0 bases and the J gene lost 7 bases, with 9 bases spanning the gap. The CDR3 bases are TGTGCCAGCAGTTACTCGGATTCGGCGACCCAGTACTTC. Encoded protein: CASSYSDSATQYF.

This clone was recorded once. CDR3: CASSLQHEAFF. Written as DNA, the CDR3 is TGTGCCAGCAGCTTACAGCATGAAGCTTTCTTT. This sequence joins TRBV5-5 and TRBJ1-1; D unclear. Between the trimmed V and J ends, which lost 2 bases and 7 bases, there was a span of 6 bases. The CDR3 is 11 amino acids. Germline-derived CDR1 and CDR2 are SGHKS and YYEKEE (reference sequence).

This rearrangement joins TRBV10-3 to TRBJ2-2; D is unresolved. Germline V gene lookup returns CDR1 ENHRY and CDR2 SYGVKD. V lost 1 base and J 0 bases, leaving 6 bases between the germline ends. The CDR3 sequence is 15 residues long. The CDR3 DNA reads as TGTGCCATCAGTGAGTATCGGGCGAACACCGGGGAGCTGTTTTTT. Encoded protein: CAISEYRANTGELFF.

This CDR3 is CASSEFEASAYNEQFF. In DNA, the CDR3 is TGTGCCAGCAGTGAATTTGAGGCTAGCGCCTACAATGAGCAGTTCTTC. The V gene is TRBV6-1, the J gene TRBJ2-1, with a possible D match to TRBD2 (6 bases). Germline values: CDR1 MNHNS, CDR2 SASEGT. Trimming pared 2 bases from V and 2 bases from J, leaving 13 bases between. The CDR3 totals 16 residues.

As DNA, the CDR3 is TGTGCCAGCAGCCCCAACCGGGGGGCCGTCCCTGAAGCTTTCTTT. The encoded protein is CASSPNRGAVPEAFF. The chain uses TRBV4-2 and TRBJ1-1; TRBD1 might be the D (6 bases). The CDR3 totals 15 residues. With 4 bases removed from V and 6 bases from J, the gap between germline ends came to 18 bases. Per germline, CDR1 LGHNA and CDR2 YNFKEQ.

The J gene is TRBJ2-7, the V gene TRBV28; the D gene could be TRBD1 or TRBD2 (6 bases each). The V gene's germline CDR1 is MDHEN and CDR2 SYDVKM. Trimming stripped 3 bases from V and 0 bases from J, with 12 bases between. The CDR3 sequence is 15 residues long. CDR3: CASSLGGRSSYEQYF. The CDR3 nucleotides read TGTGCCAGCAGTTTGGGGGGCAGGTCCTCCTACGAGCAGTACTTC.

The genes are TRBV3-1 (or the pseudogene TRBV3-2) and TRBJ2-7; D remains ambiguous. Germline-derived CDR1 and CDR2 are LGHDT and YNNKEL (reference sequence). Deletions cut 1 base from V and 6 bases from J, with 10 bases between. There are 13 residues in the CDR3. CDR3 DNA sequence: TGTGCCAGCAGCCAAGTGGACGGCGGCGAGCAGTACTTC. Residues: CASSQVDGGEQYF.

The J gene is TRBJ2-2, the V gene TRBV24-1; D is unclear. Trimming cost V 1 base and J 3 bases, with 5 bases left between them. From germline, CDR1 is KGHDR and CDR2 SFDVKD. This CDR3 region has 14 residues. The CDR3 nucleotides read TGTGCCACCAGTGATTTTGGGGACACCGGGGAGCTGTTTTTT. Translation: CATSDFGDTGELFF.

This sequence joins TRBV18 and TRBJ2-7; D is unclear. The V and J ends lost 2 bases and 1 base respectively, with 18 bases between them. The V gene's germline CDR1 is KGHSH and CDR2 LQKENI. This CDR3 comprises 17 residues. In nucleotides, the CDR3 is TGTGCCAGCTCACCAACAAATCGCGCTGAACGATCCTACGAGCAGTACTTC. This gives the protein CASSPTNRAERSYEQYF. Using reference TRBV18 and TRBJ2-7 for the parts outside the CDR3, the full variable domain is NAGVMQNPRHLVRRRGQEARLRCSPMKGHSHVYWYRQLPEEGLKFMVYLQKENIIDESGMPKERFSAEFPKEGPSILRIQQVVRGDSAAYFCASSPTNRAERSYEQYFGPGTRLTVT.

The chain uses TRBV5-1 and TRBJ2-1; TRBD2 matches 8 bases. Looked up from germline, CDR1 is SGHRS and CDR2 is YFSETQ. Trimming took 3 bases from V and 0 from J; bases not matched to a gene: 11. The CDR3 covers 18 residues. DNA of the CDR3: TGCGCCAGCAGCTCCCCTGAAGCGGGAGCGGTCTCCTACAATGAGCAGTTCTTC. This gives the protein CASSSPEAGAVSYNEQFF.

The chain has TRBV4-2 and TRBJ1-5; 8 bases line up with TRBD1. The CDR3 has 16 residues. Per germline, CDR1 LGHNA and CDR2 YNFKEQ. V lost 0 bases, J lost 4 bases, and 5 bases stayed unmatched. CDR3 sequence: CASSQEGRGRNQPQHF. In nucleotides, the CDR3 is TGTGCCAGCAGCCAAGAAGGCAGGGGGCGGAATCAGCCCCAGCATTTT.

The rearrangement uses TRBV15 and TRBJ1-2, with D hard to call. V gave up 0 bases and J gave up 4 bases, with 15 bases separating them. CDR1 is LNHNV and CDR2 is YYDKDF in the germline V gene (reference sequence). This CDR3 region has 16 residues. The CDR3 reads CATSRDPVVIVYGYTF. The CDR3 DNA sequence: TGTGCCACCAGCAGAGATCCGGTGGTAATCGTCTATGGCTACACCTTC.

This chain joins TRBV7-9 and TRBJ2-1; D may be TRBD2 (6 bases). The CDR3 is 18 residues long. V gave up 4 bases and J gave up 1 base, with 20 bases separating them. CDR1 SEHNR and CDR2 FQNEAQ come from the germline V gene (reference sequence). CDR3 nucleotide sequence: TGTGCCAGCAGCTCCCTCAAAGGAGGGAGAGGGTCCTACAATGAGCAGTTCTTC. Translating gives CASSSLKGGRGSYNEQFF.

The chain is built from TRBV11-3 and TRBJ1-1; D is unclear. Trimming left V 1 base short and J 4 bases short, with 10 bases between. This CDR3 is built from 14 residues. Germline V gene data show CDR1 as SGHNT and CDR2 as YENEEA. The CDR3 sequence is CASSLVGGSTEAFF. The CDR3 bases are TGTGCCAGCAGCTTAGTCGGAGGGAGCACTGAAGCTTTCTTT.

The chain carries TRBV6-5 and TRBJ2-7; D is perhaps TRBD2 (5 bases). V lost 8 bases and J lost 2, with 16 bases in between. Germline CDR1 and CDR2: MNHEY and SVGAGI. The CDR3 is made up of 14 amino acids. The CDR3 spells CASSVERSPYEQYF. The CDR3 DNA follows: TGTGCCAGCTCGGTAGAGCGGTCCCCCTACGAGCAGTACTTC.

V gene TRBV19 combines with J gene TRBJ2-1; possibly TRBD1 for D (6 bases). CDR3 length: 17 residues. Looked up from germline, CDR1 is LNHDA and CDR2 is SQIVND (reference sequence). Trimming cost V 5 bases and J 0 bases, with 17 bases left between them. CDR3 DNA: TGTGCCAGTAGTGCCTCCTCTGGGACACACTCCTACAATGAGCAGTTCTTC. This translates into CASSASSGTHSYNEQFF. The full variable domain, rest sourced from reference TRBV19 and TRBJ2-1, is DGGITQSPKYLFRKEGQNVTLSCEQNLNHDAMYWYRQDPGQGLRLIYYSQIVNDFQKGDIAEGYSVSREKKESFPLTVTSAQKNPTAFYLCASSASSGTHSYNEQFFGPGTRLTVL.

The chain has TRBV5-8 and TRBJ2-5, with 9 bases fitting TRBD2. The V gene end was trimmed by 4 bases and the J gene end by 5 bases; junction bases not matched to a gene: 6. CDR3 length: 14 residues. Germline assignment: CDR1 SGHTS and CDR2 YDEGEE. Here the CDR3 reads CASSSGTSRETQYF. The CDR3 nucleotides read TGTGCCAGCAGCAGCGGGACTAGCCGGGAGACCCAGTACTTC.

The rearrangement joins TRBV27 to TRBJ1-1; TRBD1 aligns across 8 bases. J was trimmed by 3 bases and V by 6 bases; bases with no gene match: 6. The germline V gene has CDR1 MNHEY and CDR2 SMNVEV (reference sequence). The CDR3 has 14 residues. CDR3 in amino acids: CASRTTGVHTEAFF. The DNA of the CDR3 is TGTGCCAGCAGAACGACAGGGGTTCACACTGAAGCTTTCTTT.

The rearrangement joins TRBV29-1 to TRBJ1-2; tentatively, D is TRBD1 (6 bases). Between the trimmed V and J ends, which lost 1 base and 3 bases, there was a span of 12 bases. Germline CDR1 and CDR2: SQVTM and ANQGSEA. This CDR3 is 14 amino acids long. The CDR3 spells CSVEGIGGDYGYTF. Here the CDR3 DNA reads TGCAGCGTTGAAGGTATAGGGGGTGACTATGGCTACACCTTC.

This clone was found once. This chain joins TRBV28 and TRBJ1-1, with D perhaps matching TRBD1 (5 bases). Trimming shortened V by 7 bases and J by 5 bases, and 20 bases separated the two germline ends. The CDR3 runs to 15 residues. Germline V lookup: CDR1 MDHEN, CDR2 SYDVKM. CDR3 bases: TGTGCCAGCACCTGGGCTCAGGGCCGGGGAACTGAAGCTTTCTTT. This sequence encodes CASTWAQGRGTEAFF.

V and J are TRBV27 and TRBJ1-2, with D perhaps TRBD1 (6 bases). V was shortened by 5 bases and J by 6 bases, with 13 bases between the two germline ends. The CDR3 is 13 residues long. The V gene's germline CDR1 is MNHEY and CDR2 SMNVEV (reference sequence). The CDR3 spells CASSVNGGHGYTF. The CDR3, as DNA: TGTGCCAGCAGTGTAAACGGGGGGCATGGCTACACCTTC.